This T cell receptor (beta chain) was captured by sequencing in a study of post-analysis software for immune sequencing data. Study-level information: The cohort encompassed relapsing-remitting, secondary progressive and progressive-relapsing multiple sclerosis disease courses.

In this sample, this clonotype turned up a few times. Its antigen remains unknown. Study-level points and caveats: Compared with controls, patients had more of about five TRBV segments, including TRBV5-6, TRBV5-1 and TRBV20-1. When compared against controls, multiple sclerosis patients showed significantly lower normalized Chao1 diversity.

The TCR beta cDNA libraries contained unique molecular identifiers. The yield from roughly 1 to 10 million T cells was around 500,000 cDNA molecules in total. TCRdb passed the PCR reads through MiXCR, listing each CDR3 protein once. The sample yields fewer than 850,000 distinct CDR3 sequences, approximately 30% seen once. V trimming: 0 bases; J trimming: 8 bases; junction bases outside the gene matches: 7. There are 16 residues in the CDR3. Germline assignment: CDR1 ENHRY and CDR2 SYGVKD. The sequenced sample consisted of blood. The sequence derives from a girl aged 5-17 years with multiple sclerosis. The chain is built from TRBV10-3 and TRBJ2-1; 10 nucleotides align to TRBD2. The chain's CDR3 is CAISESKRGGLDEQFF. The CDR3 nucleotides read TGTGCCATCAGTGAGTCTAAGCGGGGGGGGCTGGATGAGCAGTTCTTC.